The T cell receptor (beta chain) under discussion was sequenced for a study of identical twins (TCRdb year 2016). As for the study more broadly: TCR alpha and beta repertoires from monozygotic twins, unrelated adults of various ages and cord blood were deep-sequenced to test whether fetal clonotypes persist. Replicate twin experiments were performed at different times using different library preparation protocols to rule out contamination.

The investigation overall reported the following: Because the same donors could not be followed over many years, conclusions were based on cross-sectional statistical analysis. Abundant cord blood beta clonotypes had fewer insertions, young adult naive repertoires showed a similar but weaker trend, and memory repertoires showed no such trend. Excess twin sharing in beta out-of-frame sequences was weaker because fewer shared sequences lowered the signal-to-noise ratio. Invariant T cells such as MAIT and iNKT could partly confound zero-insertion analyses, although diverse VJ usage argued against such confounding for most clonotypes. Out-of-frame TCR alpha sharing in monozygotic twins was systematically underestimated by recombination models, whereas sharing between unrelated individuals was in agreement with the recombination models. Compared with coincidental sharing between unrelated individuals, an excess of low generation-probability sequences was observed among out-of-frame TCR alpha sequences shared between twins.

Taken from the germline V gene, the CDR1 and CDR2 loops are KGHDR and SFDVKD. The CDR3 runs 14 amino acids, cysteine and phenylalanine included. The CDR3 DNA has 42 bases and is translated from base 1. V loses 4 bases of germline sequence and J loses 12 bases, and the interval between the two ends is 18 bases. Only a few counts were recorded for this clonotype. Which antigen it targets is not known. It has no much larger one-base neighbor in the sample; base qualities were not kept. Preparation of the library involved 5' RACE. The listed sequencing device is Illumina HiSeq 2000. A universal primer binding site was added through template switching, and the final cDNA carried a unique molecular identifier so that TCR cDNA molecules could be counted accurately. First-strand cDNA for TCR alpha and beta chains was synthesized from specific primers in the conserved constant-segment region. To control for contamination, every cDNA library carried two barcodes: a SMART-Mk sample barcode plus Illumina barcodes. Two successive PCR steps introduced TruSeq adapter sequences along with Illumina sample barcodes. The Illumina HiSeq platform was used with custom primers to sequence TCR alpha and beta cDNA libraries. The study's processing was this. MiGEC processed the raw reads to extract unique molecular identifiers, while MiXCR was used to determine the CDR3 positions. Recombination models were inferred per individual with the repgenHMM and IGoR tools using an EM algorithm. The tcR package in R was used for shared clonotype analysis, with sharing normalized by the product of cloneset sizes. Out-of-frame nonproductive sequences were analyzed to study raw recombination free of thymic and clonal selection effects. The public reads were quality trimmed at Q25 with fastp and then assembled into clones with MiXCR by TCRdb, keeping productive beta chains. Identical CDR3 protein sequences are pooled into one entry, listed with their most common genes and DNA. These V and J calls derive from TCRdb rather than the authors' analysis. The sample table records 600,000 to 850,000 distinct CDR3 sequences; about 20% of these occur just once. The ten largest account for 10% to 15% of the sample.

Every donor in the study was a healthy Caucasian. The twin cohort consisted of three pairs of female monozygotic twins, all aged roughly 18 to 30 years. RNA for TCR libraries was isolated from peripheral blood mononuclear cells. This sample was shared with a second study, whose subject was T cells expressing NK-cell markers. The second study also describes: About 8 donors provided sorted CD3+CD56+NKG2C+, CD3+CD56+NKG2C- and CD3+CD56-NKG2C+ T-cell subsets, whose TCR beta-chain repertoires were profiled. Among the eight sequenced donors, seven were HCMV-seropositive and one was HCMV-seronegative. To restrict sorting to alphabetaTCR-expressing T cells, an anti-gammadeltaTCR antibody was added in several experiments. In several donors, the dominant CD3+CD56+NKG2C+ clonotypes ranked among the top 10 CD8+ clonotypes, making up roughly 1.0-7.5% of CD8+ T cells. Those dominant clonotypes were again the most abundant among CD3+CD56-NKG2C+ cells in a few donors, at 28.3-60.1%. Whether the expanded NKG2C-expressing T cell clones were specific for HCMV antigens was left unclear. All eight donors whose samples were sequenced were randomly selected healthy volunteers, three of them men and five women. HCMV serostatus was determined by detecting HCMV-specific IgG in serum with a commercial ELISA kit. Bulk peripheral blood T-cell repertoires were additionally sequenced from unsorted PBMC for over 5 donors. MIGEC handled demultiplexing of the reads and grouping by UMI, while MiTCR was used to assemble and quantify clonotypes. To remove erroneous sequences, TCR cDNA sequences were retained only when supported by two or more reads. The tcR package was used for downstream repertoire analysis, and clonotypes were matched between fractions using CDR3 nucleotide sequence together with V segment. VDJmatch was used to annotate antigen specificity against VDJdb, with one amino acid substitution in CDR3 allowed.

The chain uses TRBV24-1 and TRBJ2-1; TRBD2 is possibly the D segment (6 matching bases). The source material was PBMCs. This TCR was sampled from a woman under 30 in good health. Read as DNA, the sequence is TGTGCCACCAGTGACCCCGGGACTCCCCGGAGGCAGTTCTTC. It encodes CATSDPGTPRRQFF.